This section outlines one T cell receptor (beta chain) sequence together with its context. Its antigen is undetermined. Sequencing was performed with immunoSEQ multiplex PCR; in TCRdb, only in-frame clones are kept and a portion is missing. The repertoire holds about 64,000 clones, with around 83% as singletons. These data come from a study of OX40 agonist ivuxolimab in advanced cancers. Across the study: The study treated patients with ivuxolimab, an agonistic anti-OX40 (CD134) antibody. Regarding the study as a whole: On average, a greater number of expanded clones characterised CD8+ T cells relative to CD4+. Both blood CD4+ and CD8+ T cells showed clonal growth by week 6 at 0.1 to 3.0 mg/kg.

Germline loops: CDR1 MGHDK, CDR2 SYGVNS. V was clipped by 6 bases and J by 0 bases, with 6 bases between them. The CDR3 runs to 13 residues. People who had autoimmune disease history or systemic immunosuppression were excluded. Specimen: CD4+ or CD8+ T cells sorted from blood, collected in a trial of the OX40 agonist ivuxolimab. V and J are TRBV25-1 and TRBJ1-5; D is uncertain. The receptor comes from an adult with an advanced solid tumor such as melanoma, head and neck, liver or kidney cancer. This CDR3 is CASRAGSNQPQHF. The CDR3 nucleotides are TGTGCCAGCAGAGCAGGTAGCAATCAGCCCCAGCATTTT.